A single sample gave rise to the 28 T cell receptor beta chains below, sequenced in a study of T cell responses to AZD1222 COVID-19 vaccine. Sequenced by immunoSEQ multiplex PCR; TCRdb stores in-frame clones only, minus some. Seen here are more than 85,000 clones, 87% observed once, and the top ten hold roughly 3.2%. Sequences were derived from peripheral blood, sampled on day 0 of AZD1222 vaccination. The receptors were sampled from an adult in good health.

The chain carries TRBV5-1 and TRBJ1-2; D is ambiguous. Germline V gene sequence: CDR1 SGHRS, CDR2 YFSETQ. This CDR3 is 15 amino acids long. V was clipped by 0 bases and J by 4 bases, with 13 bases between them. The CDR3 DNA is TGCGCCAGCAGCTTGGCCTTTGGGGAGAGCTATGGCTACACCTTC. Its translation: CASSLAFGESYGYTF.

This sequence joins TRBV27 and TRBJ1-5, with a tentative D call TRBD1 (5 bases). Trimming took 3 bases from V and 6 from J, leaving 15 bases between them. Germline loops: CDR1 MNHEY, CDR2 SMNVEV (reference sequence). This CDR3 is built from 15 residues. The CDR3 DNA reads as TGTGCCAGCAGTTTCTCGCTGGGGGGGGGTCAGCCCCAGCATTTT. Its protein product is CASSFSLGGGQPQHF.

The CDR3 here is CATAGGTEAFF. The CDR3 coding sequence is TGTGCCACCGCAGGGGGCACTGAAGCTTTCTTT. This rearrangement joins TRBV2 to TRBJ1-1; 7 bases line up with TRBD1. V shed 10 bases and J 4 bases; nucleotides not matched to a gene: 3. CDR1 is SNHLY and CDR2 is FYNNEI in the germline V gene. This CDR3 contains 11 residues.

The count of this clone is one. The rearrangement uses TRBV30 and TRBJ2-3, with D perhaps TRBD1 (6 bases). Germline V gene sequence: CDR1 GTSNPN, CDR2 SVGIG (reference sequence). V was shortened by 5 bases and J by 11 bases, with 11 bases between the two germline ends. The CDR3 totals 10 residues. CDR3 residues: CAWGTLGQYF. The CDR3 DNA sequence: TGTGCCTGGGGGACACTAGGGCAGTATTTT.

In its sample, this clone was seen once. The V call is TRBV10-3, the J call TRBJ1-1; 9 bases agree with TRBD1. After removal of 3 bases from V and 0 bases from J, the junction contained 5 bases not matched to a gene. Germline-derived CDR1 and CDR2 are ENHRY and SYGVKD. The CDR3 is 16 residues long. CDR3 amino acids: CAISEETGGLNTEAFF. CDR3 nucleotides: TGTGCCATCAGTGAAGAGACAGGGGGATTGAACACTGAAGCTTTCTTT.

V gene TRBV19 combines with J gene TRBJ1-1; TRBD1 is a possible D gene (5 bases). The CDR3 has 16 residues. The germline V gene encodes CDR1 LNHDA and CDR2 SQIVND (reference sequence). The V end lost 3 bases, the J end lost 0 bases, and 14 bases lay between the germline ends. This CDR3 is CASSINYQGLNTEAFF. DNA for the CDR3: TGTGCCAGTAGTATTAATTATCAGGGACTGAACACTGAAGCTTTCTTT.

V gene TRBV3-1 (or the pseudogene TRBV3-2) combines with J gene TRBJ1-3; D unclear. Germline values: CDR1 LGHDT, CDR2 YNNKEL (reference sequence). Trimming stripped 2 bases from V and 0 bases from J, with 5 bases between. The CDR3 extends over 14 amino acids. The DNA for the CDR3 is TGTGCCAGCAGCCAACAGTTCTCTGGAAACACCATATATTTT. Protein sequence: CASSQQFSGNTIYF.

The V gene is TRBV7-2, the J gene TRBJ1-4; D unclear. CDR1 and CDR2 from the germline V gene are SGHTA and FQGNSA. The length of the CDR3 is 15 residues. V dropped 1 base and J dropped 2 bases, with 8 bases sitting between them. CDR3 coding DNA: TGTGCCAGCAGCTTAGATCTGGGGACTAATGAAAAACTGTTTTTT. Its protein is CASSLDLGTNEKLFF.

The chain joins TRBV10-1 to TRBJ2-2; D may be TRBD2 (6 bases). V dropped 0 bases and J dropped 7 bases, with 12 bases sitting between them. The CDR3 runs 15 residues. Germline V CDR1 and CDR2: WNHNN, SYGVQD (reference sequence). CDR3 sequence (DNA): TGCGCCAGCAGTGAGTCGGAGGGATTTGGCGGGGAGCTGTTTTTT. Its protein is CASSESEGFGGELFF.

The chain is built from TRBV6-2 or TRBV6-3 and TRBJ1-4; D is ambiguous. Per the germline V gene, CDR1 is MNHEY and CDR2 is SVGEGT. This CDR3 is 19 amino acids long. V was clipped by 2 bases and J by 0 bases, with 19 bases between them. CDR3 sequence (DNA): TGTGCCAGCAGTTACGACGCTTGGGGATCGACTCCAACTAATGAAAAACTGTTTTTT. Its translation is CASSYDAWGSTPTNEKLFF.

The chain uses TRBV6-5 and TRBJ1-5, with D tentatively TRBD1 (6 bases). Trimming took off 6 bases at V and 5 bases at J, with 14 bases between the two ends. This CDR3 contains 14 residues. Germline V gene data show CDR1 as MNHEY and CDR2 as SVGAGI. Here the CDR3 DNA reads TGTGCCAGCAGCCCCAGGGGAAGGGATCAGCCCCAGCATTTT. Protein sequence: CASSPRGRDQPQHF.

V usage is TRBV7-2 and J usage is TRBJ2-3; the D gene is possibly TRBD1 (5 bases). This CDR3 spans 17 amino acids. Germline V gives CDR1 SGHTA, CDR2 FQGNSA. V was cut by 0 bases and J by 0 bases, with 13 bases left in between. The CDR3 is CASSLASTGYSTDTQYF. As DNA, the CDR3 is TGTGCCAGCAGCTTAGCTTCAACAGGATATAGCACAGATACGCAGTATTTT.

This clone was detected only a few times. This chain joins TRBV3-1 (or the pseudogene TRBV3-2) and TRBJ2-2; possible D gene TRBD2, 6 bases. Trimming pared 4 bases from V and 9 bases from J, leaving 6 bases between. This CDR3 has 11 residues. CDR1 and CDR2 (germline): LGHDT, YNNKEL (reference sequence). The CDR3 nucleotides are TGTGCCAGCAGCCGCGGGAGGGAGCTGTTTTTT. Protein sequence: CASSRGRELFF.

J is TRBJ1-2 and V is TRBV12-3 or TRBV12-4; TRBD1 agrees at 8 bases. Unmatched junction bases numbered 5, after V lost 6 bases and J lost 8 bases. The CDR3 spans 12 residues. The CDR3 sequence is CASSQGARGYTF. CDR3 DNA: TGTGCCAGCAGCCAGGGGGCGCGAGGCTACACCTTC.

The gene calls are TRBV5-4 and TRBJ2-3; 15 bases are shared with TRBD2. Trimming at V came to 2 bases and at J to 3 bases, leaving 10 bases not matched to a gene. This CDR3 spans 19 amino acids. CDR1 is SGHNT, CDR2 YYREEE, per germline (reference sequence). DNA for the CDR3: TGTGCCAGCAGCTTACCCGGACTAGCGGGGGGGCGTAGGACAGATACGCAGTATTTT. Its protein is CASSLPGLAGGRRTDTQYF.

This clone was detected only once. This chain uses TRBV16 with TRBJ2-7, with a weak D call TRBD1 (5 bases). The length of the CDR3 is 13 residues. The V end was cut by 7 bases, the J end by 6 bases, with 16 bases between. Germline CDR1 KGHSY, CDR2 FQNENV. CDR3 region: CASTPTSDSEQYF. The CDR3 DNA reads as TGTGCCAGCACCCCTACTTCCGACAGCGAGCAGTACTTC.

The V and J genes are TRBV18 and TRBJ1-5, with D possibly being TRBD1 (6 bases). CDR1 and CDR2 from the germline V gene are KGHSH and LQKENI. V lost 6 bases to trimming and J lost 3 bases, with 12 bases between them. CDR3 length: 14 amino acids. The CDR3 bases are TGTGCCAGCTCGTCGACAGGAGACAATCAGCCCCAGCATTTT. Translating it yields CASSSTGDNQPQHF.

The V gene is TRBV28, the J gene TRBJ2-2; 7 bases map to TRBD2. Germline V gives CDR1 MDHEN, CDR2 SYDVKM. Trimming removed 8 bases from V and 0 bases from J; junction bases left unmatched: 9. The CDR3 length is 16 residues. The CDR3 here is CASGEPGGTNTGELFF. The CDR3, as DNA: TGTGCCAGCGGAGAGCCCGGGGGGACGAACACCGGGGAGCTGTTTTTT.

The rearrangement links TRBV28 to TRBJ2-7, with a tentative D call TRBD2 (6 bases). V was cut by 7 bases and J by 7 bases, with 17 bases left in between. The CDR3 loop spans 13 amino acids. Germline V gene lookup returns CDR1 MDHEN and CDR2 SYDVKM. The CDR3 nucleotides are TGTGCCAGCAACGGGCCAGTCCGGGGGGAGCAGTACTTC. Its protein is CASNGPVRGEQYF.

This chain uses TRBV4-2 with TRBJ1-2; TRBD1 is a possible D gene (5 bases). Germline assignment: CDR1 LGHNA and CDR2 YNFKEQ. The V and J ends lost 0 bases and 2 bases respectively, with 13 bases between them. This CDR3 is built from 16 residues. This chain's CDR3 is CASSQDLEGRNYGYTF. CDR3 sequence (DNA): TGTGCCAGCAGCCAAGATCTCGAGGGACGCAACTATGGCTACACCTTC.

Of note for this clone: This may come from a read error, since a much larger clone is one base off. CDR3: CASSLNSNQPQHF. The CDR3 region has the DNA TGTGCCAGCAGTCTTAATAGCAATCAGCCCCAGCATTTT. J is TRBJ1-5 and V is TRBV6-4; D not certain. CDR3 length: 13 residues. Trimming stripped 5 bases from V and 0 bases from J, with 5 bases between. Germline assignment: CDR1 MRHNA and CDR2 SNTAGT.

The CDR3 loop is CASSPGGGELNTGELFF. The CDR3 DNA is TGTGCCAGCAGCCCTGGGGGGGGAGAGTTAAACACCGGGGAGCTGTTTTTT. The V gene is TRBV7-6, the J gene TRBJ2-2, with TRBD2 matching 7 bases. The germline gives CDR1 SGHVS, CDR2 FNYEAQ. The V segment lost 5 bases and the J segment 2 bases; nucleotides outside the gene matches: 11. The CDR3 spans 17 residues.

The chain combines TRBV18 with TRBJ2-5; D might be TRBD1 or TRBD2, each matching 5 bases. Germline lookup yields CDR1 KGHSH and CDR2 LQKENI. The ends were cut back, 4 bases at V and 5 bases at J, with 11 bases in the middle. The CDR3 spans 13 residues. CDR3 in amino acids: CASSQSWGETQYF. CDR3 bases: TGTGCCAGCTCACAAAGTTGGGGGGAGACCCAGTACTTC.

In the case of this clone: Germline and junction disagree at one end, which may indicate a read error. V is TRBV2 and J is TRBJ1-6, with TRBD1 as a possible D gene (6 bases). Germline loops: CDR1 SNHLY, CDR2 FYNNEI. The CDR3 consists of 15 residues. The CDR3 here is CASTEQGPYNSPLHF. The DNA of the CDR3 is TGTGCCAGCACTGAACAGGGCCCCTATAATTCACCCCTCCACTTT.

This clone came up once. This sequence joins TRBV7-9 and TRBJ1-1, with D maybe TRBD1 (5 bases). V dropped 11 bases and J dropped 1 base, with 20 bases sitting between them. The germline CDR1 and CDR2 sequences are SEHNR and FQNEAQ (reference sequence). This CDR3 has 15 residues. The CDR3 bases are TGTGCCGGCTCCGCATCAGGGAGCCCGAACACTGAAGCTTTCTTT. It is translated as CAGSASGSPNTEAFF. The full variable domain, with the rest looked up from reference TRBV7-9 and TRBJ1-1, is DTGVSQNPRHKITKRGQNVTFRCDPISEHNRLYWYRQTLGQGPEFLTYFQNEAQLEKSRLLSDRFSAERPKGSFSTLEIQRTEQGDSAMYLCAGSASGSPNTEAFFGQGTRLTVV.

The chain employs TRBV5-1 and TRBJ2-2; TRBD1 agrees at 10 bases. Germline CDR1 and CDR2: SGHRS and YFSETQ. After removal of 4 bases from V and 7 bases from J, the junction contained 10 bases not matched to a gene. This CDR3 is built from 16 residues. For the CDR3, the DNA is TGCGCCAGCAGCCAAAACGGACAGGGGGTTGGCGGGGAGCTGTTTTTT. Protein sequence: CASSQNGQGVGGELFF. The full variable domain, completed using reference TRBV5-1 and TRBJ2-2, is KAGVTQTPRYLIKTRGQQVTLSCSPISGHRSVSWYQQTPGQGLQFLFEYFSETQRNKGNFPGRFSGRQFSNSRSEMNVSTLELGDSALYLCASSQNGQGVGGELFFGEGSRLTVL.

The genes are TRBV29-1 and TRBJ1-1, with D tentatively TRBD1 (5 bases). CDR1 is SQVTM and CDR2 is ANQGSEA in the germline V gene. There are 15 residues in the CDR3. The V gene lost 7 bases and the J gene lost 1 base, with 19 bases spanning the gap. The CDR3 region has the DNA TGCAGCGGCAGACAGATCGGGGCTGGGAACACTGAAGCTTTCTTT. Translation gives CSGRQIGAGNTEAFF.

DNA for the CDR3: TGTGCCAGCAGAACACAGGGTCCGAACACTGAAGCTTTCTTT. This translates into CASRTQGPNTEAFF. The chain recombines TRBV28 with TRBJ1-1; TRBD1 might be the D (6 bases). V gave up 6 bases and J gave up 1 base, with 12 bases separating them. Germline V gene lookup returns CDR1 MDHEN and CDR2 SYDVKM. CDR3 size: 14 residues.